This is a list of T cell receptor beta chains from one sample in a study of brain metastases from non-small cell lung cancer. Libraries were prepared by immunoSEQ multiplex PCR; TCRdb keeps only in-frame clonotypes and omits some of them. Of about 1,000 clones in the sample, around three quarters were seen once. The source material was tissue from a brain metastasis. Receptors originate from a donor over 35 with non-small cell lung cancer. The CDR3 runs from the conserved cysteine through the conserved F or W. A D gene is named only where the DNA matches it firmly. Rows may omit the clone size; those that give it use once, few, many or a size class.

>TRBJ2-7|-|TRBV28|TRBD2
CASSKPGLASNEQYF
TGTGCCAGCAGTAAGCCGGGACTAGCGTCCAACGAGCAGTACTTC
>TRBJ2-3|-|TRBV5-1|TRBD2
CASSLVLAGFTDTQYF
TGCGCCAGCAGCTTGGTCTTAGCGGGGTTCACAGATACGCAGTATTTT
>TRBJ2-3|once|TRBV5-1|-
CASRGFDTDTQYF
TGCGCCAGCAGGGGTTTTGACACAGATACGCAGTATTTT
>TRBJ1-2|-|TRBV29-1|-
CSVEPAGNYGYTF
TGCAGCGTTGAACCGGCGGGGAACTATGGCTACACCTTC
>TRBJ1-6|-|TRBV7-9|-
CASSFFQGSPLHF
TGTGCCAGCAGCTTTTTCCAAGGTTCACCCCTCCACTTT
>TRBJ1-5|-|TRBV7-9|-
CASSLGNQPQHF
TGTGCCAGCAGCTTAGGTAATCAGCCCCAGCATTTT
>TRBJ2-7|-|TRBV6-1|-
CASSEWGAGQFGEQYF
TGTGCCAGCAGTGAATGGGGGGCAGGACAGTTCGGCGAGCAGTACTTC
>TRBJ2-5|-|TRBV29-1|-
CSMLGGGDQETQYF
TGCAGCATGCTCGGGGGAGGTGACCAAGAGACCCAGTACTTC
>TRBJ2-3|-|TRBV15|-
CATSRDKGSTDTQYF
TGTGCCACCAGCAGAGATAAGGGTTCGACAGATACGCAGTATTTT
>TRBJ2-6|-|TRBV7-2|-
CASSLAGAGGANVLTF
TGTGCCAGCAGCTTAGCGGGGGCGGGTGGGGCCAACGTCCTGACTTTC
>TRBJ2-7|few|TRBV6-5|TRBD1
CASSYRDSTSYEQYF
TGTGCCAGCAGTTACCGGGACAGTACCTCCTACGAGCAGTACTTC
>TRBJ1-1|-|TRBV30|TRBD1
CAWTGDRRTEAFF
TGTGCCTGGACCGGGGACAGGAGGACTGAAGCTTTCTTT
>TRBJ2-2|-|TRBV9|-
CASSPRLLPGNTGELFF
TGTGCCAGCAGCCCCCGGTTGTTACCGGGGAACACCGGGGAGCTGTTTTTT